This T cell receptor beta chain was sequenced in a study of cytomegalovirus exposure and HLA in healthy donors. General observations from the study: Common viral pathogens seemed, in a later analysis, to connect with several of the most significant clusters. The authors excluded some V segments, including TRBV6-2 and TRBV6-3, as indistinguishable. As a later analysis showed, a missense DCLRE1C variant was linked to trimming of TCR beta V- and J-genes. In an earlier analysis, about 87% or about 30%: the productive usage of most TCR beta V segments.

Both 60 Vbeta primers and 13 Jbeta primers went into the PCR. The repertoire was sequenced with immunoSEQ multiplex PCR; TCRdb's copy has only in-frame clones and lacks some. The table records about 170,000 clones, approximately 75% of them present only once. Trimming pared 7 bases from V and 5 bases from J, leaving 9 bases between. The germline CDR1 and CDR2 sequences are MDHEN and SYDVKM. CDR3 size: 12 residues. On this clone: Its target is unknown.

The clonotype originates from a girl aged 10-17 years in good health and CMV-seronegative. V and J are TRBV28 and TRBJ1-5; unclear D gene. The sample comprised PBMCs. This CDR3 reads CASNLGDQPQHF. The CDR3 DNA reads TGTGCCAGCAATCTCGGGGATCAGCCCCAGCATTTT.